This T cell receptor beta chain was identified during a study of T cells in Graves' hyperthyroidism and ophthalmopathy. Turning to this clonotype: A read error may produce the germline difference seen at one junction end.

Across 18 months, stable Graves' hyperthyroidism was marked by no progression to ophthalmopathy. Based on clinical symptoms, serum thyroxine and TRAb, thyroid ultrasound and orbital computed tomography, diagnoses were reached. The length of the CDR3 is 14 residues. From germline, CDR1 is SGHRS and CDR2 YFSETQ. The source material, RNA transcripts, was used to amplify TCR beta CDR3 regions. First-round RT-PCR targeting the TCR CDR3 was performed with the HTBI primer set. TCRdb ran MiXCR on the multiplex PCR reads and lists one entry per CDR3 protein. The repertoire holds some 92,000 distinct CDR3 sequences, 40% seen once, with roughly 10% in the top ten.

The sequence came from a woman aged 30 to 39 with Graves' hyperthyroidism. This chain uses TRBV5-1 with TRBJ2-5, with a weak D call TRBD1 (5 bases). Specimen: peripheral blood or thyroid tissue (not recorded which). Here the CDR3 DNA reads TGTGCCTGCAGCTTGGGGCAGCCGCGGGAGACCCAGTACTTC. It yields the protein CACSLGQPRETQYF. The full variable domain, rest sourced from reference TRBV5-1 and TRBJ2-5, is KAGVTQTPRYLIKTRGQQVTLSCSPISGHRSVSWYQQTPGQGLQFLFEYFSETQRNKGNFPGRFSGRQFSNSRSEMNVSTLELGDSALYLCACSLGQPRETQYFGPGTRLLVL.